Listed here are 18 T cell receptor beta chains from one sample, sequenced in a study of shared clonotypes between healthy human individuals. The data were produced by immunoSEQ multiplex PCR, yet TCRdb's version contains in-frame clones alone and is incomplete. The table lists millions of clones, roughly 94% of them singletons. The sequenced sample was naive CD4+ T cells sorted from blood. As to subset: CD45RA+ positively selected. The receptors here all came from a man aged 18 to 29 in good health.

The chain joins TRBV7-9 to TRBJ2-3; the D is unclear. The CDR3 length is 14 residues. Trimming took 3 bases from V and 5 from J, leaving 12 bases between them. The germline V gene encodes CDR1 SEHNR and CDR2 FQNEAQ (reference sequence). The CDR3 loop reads CASSFEGLKDTQYF. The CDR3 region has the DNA TGTGCCAGCAGCTTTGAAGGATTGAAAGATACGCAGTATTTT.

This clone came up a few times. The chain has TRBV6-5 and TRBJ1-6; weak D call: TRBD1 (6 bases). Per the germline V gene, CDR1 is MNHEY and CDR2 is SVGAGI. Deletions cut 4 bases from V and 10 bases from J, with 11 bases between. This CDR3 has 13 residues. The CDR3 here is CASSSGRGSPLHF. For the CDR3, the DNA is TGTGCCAGCAGTTCCGGCAGGGGCTCACCCCTCCACTTT.

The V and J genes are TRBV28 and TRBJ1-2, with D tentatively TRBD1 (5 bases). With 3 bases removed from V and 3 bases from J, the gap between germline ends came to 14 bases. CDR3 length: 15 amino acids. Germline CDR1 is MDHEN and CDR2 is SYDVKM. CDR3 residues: CASSFGGTKDYGYTF. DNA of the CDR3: TGTGCCAGCAGTTTCGGCGGGACCAAGGACTATGGCTACACCTTC.

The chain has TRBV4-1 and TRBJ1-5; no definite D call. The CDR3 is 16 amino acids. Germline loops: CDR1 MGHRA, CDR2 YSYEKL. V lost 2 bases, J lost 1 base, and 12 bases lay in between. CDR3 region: CASSQPRLGSNQPQHF. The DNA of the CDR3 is TGCGCCAGCAGCCAACCCCGGTTGGGGAGCAATCAGCCCCAGCATTTT.

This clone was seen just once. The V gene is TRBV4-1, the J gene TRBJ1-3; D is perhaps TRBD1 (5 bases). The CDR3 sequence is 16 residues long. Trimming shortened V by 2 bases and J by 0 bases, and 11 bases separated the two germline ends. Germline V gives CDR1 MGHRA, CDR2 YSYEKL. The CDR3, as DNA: TGCGCCAGCAGCCAACCCGGGACTTTCTCTGGAAACACCATATATTTT. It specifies CASSQPGTFSGNTIYF.

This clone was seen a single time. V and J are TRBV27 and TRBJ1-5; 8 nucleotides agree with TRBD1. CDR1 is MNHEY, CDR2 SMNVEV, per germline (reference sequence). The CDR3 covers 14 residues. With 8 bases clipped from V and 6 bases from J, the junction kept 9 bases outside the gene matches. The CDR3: CASSGPGGSQPQHF. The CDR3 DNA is TGTGCCAGCTCCGGGCCAGGGGGCTCTCAGCCCCAGCATTTT.

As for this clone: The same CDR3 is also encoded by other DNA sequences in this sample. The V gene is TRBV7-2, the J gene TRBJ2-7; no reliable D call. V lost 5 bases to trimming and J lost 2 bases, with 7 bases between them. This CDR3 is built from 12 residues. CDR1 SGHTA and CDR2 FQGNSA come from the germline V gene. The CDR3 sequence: CASSPAAYEQYF. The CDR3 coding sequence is TGTGCCAGCAGCCCTGCAGCCTACGAGCAGTACTTC.

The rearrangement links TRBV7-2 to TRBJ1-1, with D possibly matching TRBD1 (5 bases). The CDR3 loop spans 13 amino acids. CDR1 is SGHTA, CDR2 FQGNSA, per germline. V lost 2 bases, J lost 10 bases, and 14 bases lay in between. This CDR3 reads CASSLPAGRGAFF. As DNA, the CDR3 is TGTGCCAGCAGCTTACCGGCAGGGAGGGGAGCTTTCTTT.

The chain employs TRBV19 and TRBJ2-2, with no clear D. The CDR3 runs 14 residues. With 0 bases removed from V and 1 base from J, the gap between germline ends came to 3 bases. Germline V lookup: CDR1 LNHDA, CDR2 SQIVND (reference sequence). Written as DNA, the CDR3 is TGTGCCAGTAGTATAGAGCAGAACACCGGGGAGCTGTTTTTT. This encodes CASSIEQNTGELFF.

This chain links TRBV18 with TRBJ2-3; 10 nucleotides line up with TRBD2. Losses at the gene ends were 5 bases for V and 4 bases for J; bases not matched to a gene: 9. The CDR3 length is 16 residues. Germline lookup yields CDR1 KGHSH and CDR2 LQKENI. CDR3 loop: CASSLLAGSGPDTQYF. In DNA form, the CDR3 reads TGTGCCAGCTCATTACTAGCGGGAAGCGGGCCAGATACGCAGTATTTT. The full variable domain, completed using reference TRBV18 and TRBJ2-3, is NAGVMQNPRHLVRRRGQEARLRCSPMKGHSHVYWYRQLPEEGLKFMVYLQKENIIDESGMPKERFSAEFPKEGPSILRIQQVVRGDSAAYFCASSLLAGSGPDTQYFGPGTRLTVL.

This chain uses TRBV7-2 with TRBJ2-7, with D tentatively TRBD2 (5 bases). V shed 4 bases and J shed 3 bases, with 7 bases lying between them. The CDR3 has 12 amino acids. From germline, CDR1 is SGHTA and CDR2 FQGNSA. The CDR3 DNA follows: TGTGCCAGCAGCTACCGGGACTACGAGCAGTACTTC. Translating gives CASSYRDYEQYF.

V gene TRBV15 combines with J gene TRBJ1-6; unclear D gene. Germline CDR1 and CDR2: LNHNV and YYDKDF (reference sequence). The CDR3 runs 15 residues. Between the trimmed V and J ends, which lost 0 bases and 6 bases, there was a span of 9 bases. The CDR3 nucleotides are TGTGCCACCAGCAGAGATGTAGTGATTAATTCACCCCTCCACTTT. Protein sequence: CATSRDVVINSPLHF.

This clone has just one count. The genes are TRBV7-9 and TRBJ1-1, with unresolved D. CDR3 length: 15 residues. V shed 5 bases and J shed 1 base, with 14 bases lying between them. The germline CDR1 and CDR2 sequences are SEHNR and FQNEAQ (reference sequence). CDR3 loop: CASSREGLSNTEAFF. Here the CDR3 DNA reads TGTGCCAGCAGCCGGGAAGGACTGTCGAACACTGAAGCTTTCTTT.

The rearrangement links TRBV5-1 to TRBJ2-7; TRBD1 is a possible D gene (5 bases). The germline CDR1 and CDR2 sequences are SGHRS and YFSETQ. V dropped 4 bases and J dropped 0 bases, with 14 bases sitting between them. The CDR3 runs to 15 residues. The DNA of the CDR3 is TGCGCCAGCAGCCCGGACACGAGCTTCTCCTACGAGCAGTACTTC. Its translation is CASSPDTSFSYEQYF.

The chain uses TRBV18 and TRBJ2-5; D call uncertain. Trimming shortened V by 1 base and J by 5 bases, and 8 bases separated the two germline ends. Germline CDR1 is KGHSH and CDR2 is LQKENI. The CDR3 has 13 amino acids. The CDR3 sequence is CASSPRVLETQYF. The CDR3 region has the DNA TGTGCCAGCTCACCACGGGTCTTGGAGACCCAGTACTTC. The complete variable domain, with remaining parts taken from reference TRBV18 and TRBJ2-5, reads NAGVMQNPRHLVRRRGQEARLRCSPMKGHSHVYWYRQLPEEGLKFMVYLQKENIIDESGMPKERFSAEFPKEGPSILRIQQVVRGDSAAYFCASSPRVLETQYFGPGTRLLVL.

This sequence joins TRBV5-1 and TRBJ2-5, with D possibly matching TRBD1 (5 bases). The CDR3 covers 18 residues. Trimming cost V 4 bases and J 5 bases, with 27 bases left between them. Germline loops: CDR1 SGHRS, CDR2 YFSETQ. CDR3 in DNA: TGCGCCAGCAGCACCGGACACGGAATGACCGGCGGAATGGAGACCCAGTACTTC. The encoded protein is CASSTGHGMTGGMETQYF.

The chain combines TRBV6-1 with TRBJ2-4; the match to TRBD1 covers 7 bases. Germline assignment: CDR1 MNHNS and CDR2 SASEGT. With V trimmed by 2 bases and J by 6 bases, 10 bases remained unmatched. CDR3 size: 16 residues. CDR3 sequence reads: CASSETGAGTVNIQYF. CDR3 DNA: TGTGCCAGCAGTGAAACGGGTGCCGGGACAGTAAACATTCAGTACTTC.

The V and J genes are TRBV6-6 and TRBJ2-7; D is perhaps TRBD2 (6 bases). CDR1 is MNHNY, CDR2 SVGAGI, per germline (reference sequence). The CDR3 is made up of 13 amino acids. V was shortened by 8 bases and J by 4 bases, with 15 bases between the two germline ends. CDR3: CASSGGEEYEQYF. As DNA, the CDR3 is TGTGCCAGCTCCGGCGGGGAGGAGTACGAGCAGTACTTC.